This section outlines one TCR beta chain sequence together with its context. What it recognizes is unknown. The sample originates from a study of T cell responses to AZD1222 COVID-19 vaccine. Regarding the study as a whole: The donor group comprised mostly white British people and more females; the analysis possibly underestimated clonal diversity. Spike-specific TCR breadth and depth grew following two AZD1222 doses. Among vaccine-associated CD4 TCRs, coverage spanned spike, with dominance at 160-218 and 743-854.

The data were produced by immunoSEQ multiplex PCR, yet TCRdb's version contains in-frame clones alone and is incomplete. Of approximately 28,000 clones detected, around nine tenths appear once; the ten largest clones hold roughly 15%. Germline lookup yields CDR1 SGHAT and CDR2 FQDESV (reference sequence). This CDR3 is built from 12 residues. Trimming removed 5 bases at V and 5 bases at J, with 4 bases between. This sequence was found in an adult who received the AZD1222 COVID-19 vaccine. J is TRBJ1-6 and V is TRBV11-1; D is undetermined. Sequencing used peripheral blood, obtained 28 days after the second AZD1222 dose. As DNA, the CDR3 is TGTGCCAGCAGCGTTAATAATTCACCCCTCCACTTT. Translated: CASSVNNSPLHF.